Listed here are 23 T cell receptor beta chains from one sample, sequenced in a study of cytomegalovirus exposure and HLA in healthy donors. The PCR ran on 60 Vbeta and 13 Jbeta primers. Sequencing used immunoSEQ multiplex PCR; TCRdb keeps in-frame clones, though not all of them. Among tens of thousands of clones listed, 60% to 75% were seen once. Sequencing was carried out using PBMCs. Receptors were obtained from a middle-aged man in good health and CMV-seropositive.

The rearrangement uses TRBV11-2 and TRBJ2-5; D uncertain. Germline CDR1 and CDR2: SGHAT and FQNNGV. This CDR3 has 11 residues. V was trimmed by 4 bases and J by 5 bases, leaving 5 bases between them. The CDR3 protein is CASSSRETQYF. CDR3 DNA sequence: TGTGCCAGCAGCTCGAGGGAGACCCAGTACTTC.

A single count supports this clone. CDR3 protein: CASSLSGTANYGYTF. Written as DNA, the CDR3 is TGTGCCAGCAGCTTATCCGGGACAGCTAACTATGGCTACACCTTC. The V and J genes are TRBV5-6 and TRBJ1-2; 7 bases agree with TRBD1. The trim removed 2 bases at V and 0 bases at J, leaving 4 bases unmatched. CDR1 and CDR2 (germline): SGHDT, YYEEEE. The CDR3 consists of 15 residues.

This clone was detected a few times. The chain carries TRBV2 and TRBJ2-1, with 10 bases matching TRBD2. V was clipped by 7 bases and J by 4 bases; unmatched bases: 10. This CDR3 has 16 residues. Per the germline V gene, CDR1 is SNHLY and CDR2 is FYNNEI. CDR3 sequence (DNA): TGTGCCAGCACAGAGGGGCTAGCGGGGGCGTACAATGAGCAGTTCTTC. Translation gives CASTEGLAGAYNEQFF.

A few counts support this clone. CDR3 nucleotides: TGTGCCAGCAGTTCGGACAGTATCTACGAGCAGTACTTC. The encoded protein is CASSSDSIYEQYF. The J gene is TRBJ2-7, the V gene TRBV5-6; perhaps TRBD1 as D (6 bases). CDR1 SGHDT and CDR2 YYEEEE come from the germline V gene. The germline V and J ends were trimmed by 5 bases and 3 bases, with 12 bases remaining between them. The length of the CDR3 is 13 residues.

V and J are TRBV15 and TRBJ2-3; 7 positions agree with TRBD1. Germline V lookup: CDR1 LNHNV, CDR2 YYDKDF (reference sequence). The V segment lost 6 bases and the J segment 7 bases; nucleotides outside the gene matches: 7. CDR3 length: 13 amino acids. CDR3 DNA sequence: TGTGCCACCAGGGAAGGGGGCCTAAATACGCAGTATTTT. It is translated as CATREGGLNTQYF.

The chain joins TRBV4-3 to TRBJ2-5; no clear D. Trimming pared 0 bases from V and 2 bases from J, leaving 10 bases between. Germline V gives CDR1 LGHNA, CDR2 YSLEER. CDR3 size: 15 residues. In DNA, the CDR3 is TGCGCCAGCAGCCAAGAGGTAACGGAGCAAGAGACCCAGTACTTC. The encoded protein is CASSQEVTEQETQYF.

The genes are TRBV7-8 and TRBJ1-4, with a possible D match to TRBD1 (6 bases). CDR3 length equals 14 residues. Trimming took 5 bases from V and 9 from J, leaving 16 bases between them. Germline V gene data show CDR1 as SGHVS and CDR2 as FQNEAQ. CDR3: CASSPTTGSKKLFF. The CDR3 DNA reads TGTGCCAGCAGCCCGACTACAGGGTCCAAAAAACTGTTTTTT.

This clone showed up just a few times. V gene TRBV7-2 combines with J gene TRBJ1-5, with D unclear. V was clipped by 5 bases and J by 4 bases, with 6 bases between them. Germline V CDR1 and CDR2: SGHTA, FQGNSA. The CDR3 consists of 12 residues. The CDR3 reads CASSDFNQPQHF. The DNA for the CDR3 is TGTGCCAGCAGCGACTTTAATCAGCCCCAGCATTTT.

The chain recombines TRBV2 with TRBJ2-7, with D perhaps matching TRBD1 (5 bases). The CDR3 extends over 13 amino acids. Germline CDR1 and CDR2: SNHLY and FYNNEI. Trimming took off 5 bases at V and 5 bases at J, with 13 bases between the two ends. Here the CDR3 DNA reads TGTGCCAGCAGTTTCAGGGTTGGGAACGAGCAGTACTTC. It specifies CASSFRVGNEQYF.

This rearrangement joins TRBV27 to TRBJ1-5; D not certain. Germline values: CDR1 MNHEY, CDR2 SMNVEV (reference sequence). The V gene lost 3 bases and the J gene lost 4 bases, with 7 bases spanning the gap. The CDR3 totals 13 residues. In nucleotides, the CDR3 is TGTGCCAGCAGTTTTACGGGAAATCAGCCCCAGCATTTT. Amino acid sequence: CASSFTGNQPQHF.

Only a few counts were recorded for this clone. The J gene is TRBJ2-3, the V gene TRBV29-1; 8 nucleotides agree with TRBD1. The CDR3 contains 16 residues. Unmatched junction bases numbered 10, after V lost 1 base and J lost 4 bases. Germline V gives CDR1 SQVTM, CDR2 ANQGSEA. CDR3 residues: CSVEALDRESPDTQYF. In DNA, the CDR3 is TGCAGCGTTGAAGCCCTGGACAGGGAGAGCCCAGATACGCAGTATTTT.

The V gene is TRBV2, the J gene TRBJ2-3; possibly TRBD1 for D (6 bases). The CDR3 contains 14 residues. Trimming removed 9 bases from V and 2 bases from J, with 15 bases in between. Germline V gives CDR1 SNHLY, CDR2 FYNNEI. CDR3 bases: TGTGCCAGTTCTACAGGGAAGTCCACAGATACGCAGTATTTT. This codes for CASSTGKSTDTQYF.

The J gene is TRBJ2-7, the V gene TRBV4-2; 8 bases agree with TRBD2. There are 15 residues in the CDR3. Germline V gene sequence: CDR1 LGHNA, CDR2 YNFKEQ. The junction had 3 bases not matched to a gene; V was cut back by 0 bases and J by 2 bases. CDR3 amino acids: CASSQEGLGTYEQYF. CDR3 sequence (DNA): TGTGCCAGCAGCCAAGAGGGACTAGGGACCTACGAGCAGTACTTC.

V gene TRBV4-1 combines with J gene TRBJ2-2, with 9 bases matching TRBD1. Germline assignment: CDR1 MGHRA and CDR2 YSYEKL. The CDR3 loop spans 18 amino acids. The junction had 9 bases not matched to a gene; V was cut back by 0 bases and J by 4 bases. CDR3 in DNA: TGCGCCAGCAGCCAAGAAGACAGGGGGACACGAGGCACCGGGGAGCTGTTTTTT. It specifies CASSQEDRGTRGTGELFF.

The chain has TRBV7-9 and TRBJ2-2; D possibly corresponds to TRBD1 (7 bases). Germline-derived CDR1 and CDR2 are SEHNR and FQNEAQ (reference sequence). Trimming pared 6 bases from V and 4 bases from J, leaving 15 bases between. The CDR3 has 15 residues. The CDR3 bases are TGTGCCAGCAGTTCCCAGGGGGGAGGCACCGGGGAGCTGTTTTTT. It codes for CASSSQGGGTGELFF.

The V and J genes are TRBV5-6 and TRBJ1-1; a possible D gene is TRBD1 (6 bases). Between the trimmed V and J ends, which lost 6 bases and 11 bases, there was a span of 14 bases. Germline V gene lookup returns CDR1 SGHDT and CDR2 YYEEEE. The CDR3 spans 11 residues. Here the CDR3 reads CASTRRGAAFF. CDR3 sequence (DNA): TGTGCCAGCACCCGGCGGGGGGCGGCTTTCTTT.

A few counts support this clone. The CDR3 is CSDEVSGYTF. The CDR3 DNA follows: TGCAGCGACGAGGTGTCGGGCTACACCTTC. V usage is TRBV29-1 and J usage is TRBJ1-2; D is unresolved. The germline V gene has CDR1 SQVTM and CDR2 ANQGSEA. Trimming removed 7 bases at V and 8 bases at J, with 11 bases between. This CDR3 region has 10 residues.

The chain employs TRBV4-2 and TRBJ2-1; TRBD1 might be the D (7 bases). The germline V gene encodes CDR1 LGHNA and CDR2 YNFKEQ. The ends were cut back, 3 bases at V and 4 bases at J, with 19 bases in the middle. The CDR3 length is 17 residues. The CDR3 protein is CASSQQGNQGGYNEQFF. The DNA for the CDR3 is TGTGCCAGCAGCCAGCAAGGGAACCAGGGGGGATACAATGAGCAGTTCTTC.

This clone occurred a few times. CDR3 bases: TGCGCCAGCAGCCATCTACAGGGGGCGAACACTGAAGCTTTCTTT. It translates to CASSHLQGANTEAFF. The rearrangement joins TRBV4-1 to TRBJ1-1; TRBD1 matches at 9 bases. V trimming: 3 bases; J trimming: 1 base; junction bases outside the gene matches: 3. The germline CDR1 and CDR2 sequences are MGHRA and YSYEKL. The CDR3 is 15 residues long.

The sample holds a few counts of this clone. The CDR3 protein is CASSSRRTAQETQYF. CDR3 nucleotides: TGTGCCAGCAGCTCCAGAAGGACAGCTCAAGAGACCCAGTACTTC. The chain combines TRBV11-2 with TRBJ2-5; the D gene is possibly TRBD1 (6 bases). The CDR3 has 15 amino acids. Germline V gene data show CDR1 as SGHAT and CDR2 as FQNNGV. The V gene lost 4 bases and the J gene lost 2 bases, with 14 bases spanning the gap.

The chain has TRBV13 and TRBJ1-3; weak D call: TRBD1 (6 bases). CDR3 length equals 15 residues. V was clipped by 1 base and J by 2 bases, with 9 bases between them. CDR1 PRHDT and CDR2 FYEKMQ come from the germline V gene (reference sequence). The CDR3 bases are TGTGCCAGCAGCTTAGAGTCAGGGGCTGGAAACACCATATATTTT. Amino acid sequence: CASSLESGAGNTIYF. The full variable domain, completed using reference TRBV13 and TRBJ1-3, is AAGVIQSPRHLIKEKRETATLKCYPIPRHDTVYWYQQGPGQDPQFLISFYEKMQSDKGSIPDRFSAQQFSDYHSELNMSSLELGDSALYFCASSLESGAGNTIYFGEGSWLTVV.

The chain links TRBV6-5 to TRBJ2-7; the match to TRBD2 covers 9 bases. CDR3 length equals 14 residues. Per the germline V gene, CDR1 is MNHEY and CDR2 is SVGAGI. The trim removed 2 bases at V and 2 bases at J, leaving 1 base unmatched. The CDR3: CASSYKRGAYEQYF. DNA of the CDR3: TGTGCCAGCAGTTACAAGCGGGGGGCCTACGAGCAGTACTTC.

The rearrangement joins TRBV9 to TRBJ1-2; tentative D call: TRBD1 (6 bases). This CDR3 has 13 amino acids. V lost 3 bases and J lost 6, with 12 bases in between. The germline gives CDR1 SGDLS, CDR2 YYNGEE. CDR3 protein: CASSDTGFDGYTF. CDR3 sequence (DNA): TGTGCCAGCAGCGACACAGGGTTCGATGGCTACACCTTC.